Below are 7 T cell receptor beta chains sequenced from a single sample in a study of blood T cell repertoires in COVID-19. The assay was immunoSEQ multiplex PCR, and TCRdb's table has in-frame clones only and misses some. The sample records tens of thousands of clones, about 85% being singletons. Sequences were obtained from peripheral blood. These receptors were collected from a man aged 55 to 69 with acute or convalescent COVID-19.

This clone was observed once. J is TRBJ2-3 and V is TRBV18; TRBD2 agrees at 10 bases. The CDR3 covers 15 residues. Germline loops: CDR1 KGHSH, CDR2 LQKENI. The ends lost 3 bases at V and 4 bases at J; junction bases unmatched: 4. The CDR3 loop reads CASSPLAGVSDTQYF. DNA of the CDR3: TGTGCCAGCTCACCCCTAGCGGGAGTGTCAGATACGCAGTATTTT.

V and J are TRBV5-4 and TRBJ2-2, with 7 bases lining up with TRBD1. The CDR3 covers 15 residues. Germline trimming cut 7 bases from V and 6 bases from J; bases unmatched to any gene: 12. The V gene's germline CDR1 is SGHNT and CDR2 YYREEE (reference sequence). The CDR3 DNA sequence: TGTGCCAGCTCTTCCTTAGACAGGGTTCCCGGGGAGCTGTTTTTT. As protein: CASSSLDRVPGELFF.

This rearrangement joins TRBV5-1 to TRBJ2-5; 7 bases align to TRBD2. V shed 0 bases and J 4 bases; nucleotides not matched to a gene: 9. The CDR3 spans 16 residues. CDR1 SGHRS and CDR2 YFSETQ come from the germline V gene. The CDR3 sequence is CASSLVFREEPETQYF. The CDR3, as DNA: TGCGCCAGCAGCTTGGTTTTCCGGGAGGAGCCAGAGACCCAGTACTTC. Combining the CDR3 with reference TRBV5-1 and TRBJ2-5 gives the whole variable domain KAGVTQTPRYLIKTRGQQVTLSCSPISGHRSVSWYQQTPGQGLQFLFEYFSETQRNKGNFPGRFSGRQFSNSRSEMNVSTLELGDSALYLCASSLVFREEPETQYFGPGTRLLVL.

The chain has TRBV7-6 and TRBJ2-5, with TRBD2 matching 13 bases. CDR1 is SGHVS and CDR2 is FNYEAQ in the germline V gene. This CDR3 region has 19 residues. V dropped 5 bases and J dropped 7; count of bases not matched to a gene: 19. The CDR3 DNA sequence: TGTGCCAGCAGCCCCCTGACTAGCGGGAGGCACGGTGACACAGGGACCCAGTACTTC. Protein sequence: CASSPLTSGRHGDTGTQYF. Together with reference TRBV7-6 and TRBJ2-5, the CDR3 gives the full variable domain: GAGVSQSPRYKVTKRGQDVALRCDPISGHVSLYWYRQALGQGPEFLTYFNYEAQQDKSGLPNDRFSAERPEGSISTLTIQRTEQRDSAMYRCASSPLTSGRHGDTGTQYFGPGTRLLVL.

This chain connects TRBV11-3 to TRBJ2-3; 11 bases map to TRBD2. Trimming removed 5 bases from V and 2 bases from J; junction bases left unmatched: 9. This CDR3 has 17 residues. CDR1 SGHNT and CDR2 YENEEA come from the germline V gene. The CDR3: CASSQGTSGKNTDTQYF. The CDR3 nucleotides read TGTGCCAGCAGCCAAGGGACTAGCGGAAAAAACACAGATACGCAGTATTTT.

V usage is TRBV7-2 and J usage is TRBJ2-3; the match to TRBD2 covers 10 bases. J lost 6 bases, V lost 3 bases, and 6 bases had no gene match. CDR1 SGHTA and CDR2 FQGNSA come from the germline V gene. There are 15 residues in the CDR3. The CDR3 sequence: CASSFSGGRADTQYF. The CDR3 DNA is TGTGCCAGCAGCTTTAGCGGGGGGCGGGCGGATACGCAGTATTTT.

The CDR3 sequence is CATSDASGGTDTQYF. In DNA, the CDR3 is TGTGCCACCAGTGATGCCAGCGGGGGTACAGATACGCAGTATTTT. This sequence joins TRBV24-1 and TRBJ2-3; 8 bases are a match to TRBD2. The CDR3 covers 15 residues. Germline V CDR1 and CDR2: KGHDR, SFDVKD. V lost 3 bases to trimming and J lost 3 bases; unmatched junction nucleotides: 4.